The clone carrying this TCR beta chain came up a few times. V shed 2 bases and J 5 bases; nucleotides not matched to a gene: 10. The germline V gene has CDR1 SGHKS and CDR2 YYEKEE (reference sequence). CDR3 size: 15 residues. TCRdb re-called the 5' RACE reads through MiXCR, storing one row per CDR3 protein. The repertoire consists of some 52,000 distinct CDR3 sequences, with 8% to 8.5% occurring once and the leading ten covering around 9.4%. This specimen comes from a study of early T cells in non-severe SARS-CoV-2 infection. This receptor was taken from an adult who was a healthcare worker with PCR-confirmed SARS-CoV-2 infection or an uninfected control (not recorded which). This rearrangement joins TRBV5-5 to TRBJ2-7; 7 nucleotides align to TRBD1. The sample comprised whole blood. For the CDR3, the DNA is TGTGCCAGCAGCTTAGAACCGACAGGGATCCACGAGCAGTACTTC. Protein: CASSLEPTGIHEQYF.